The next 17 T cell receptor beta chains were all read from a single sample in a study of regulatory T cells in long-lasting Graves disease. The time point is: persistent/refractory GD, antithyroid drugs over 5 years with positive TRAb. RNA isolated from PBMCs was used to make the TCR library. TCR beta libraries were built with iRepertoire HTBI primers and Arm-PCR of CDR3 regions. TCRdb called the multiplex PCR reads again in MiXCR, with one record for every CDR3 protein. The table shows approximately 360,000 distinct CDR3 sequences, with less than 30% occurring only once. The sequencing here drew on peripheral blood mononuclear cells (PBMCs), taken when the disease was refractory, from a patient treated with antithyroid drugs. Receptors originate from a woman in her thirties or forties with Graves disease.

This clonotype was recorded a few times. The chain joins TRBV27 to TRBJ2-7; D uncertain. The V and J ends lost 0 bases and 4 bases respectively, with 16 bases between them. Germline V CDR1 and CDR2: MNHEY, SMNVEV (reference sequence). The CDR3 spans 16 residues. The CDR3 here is CASSLSDRSPLYEQYF. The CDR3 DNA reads TGTGCCAGCAGTTTATCGGATCGGTCACCACTTTACGAGCAGTACTTC.

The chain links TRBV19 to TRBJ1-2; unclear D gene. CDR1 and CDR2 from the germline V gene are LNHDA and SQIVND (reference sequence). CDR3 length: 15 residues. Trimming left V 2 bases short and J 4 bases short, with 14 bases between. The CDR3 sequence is CASSIPYAPGYGYTF. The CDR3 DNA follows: TGTGCCAGTAGTATACCTTACGCCCCCGGCTATGGCTACACCTTC.

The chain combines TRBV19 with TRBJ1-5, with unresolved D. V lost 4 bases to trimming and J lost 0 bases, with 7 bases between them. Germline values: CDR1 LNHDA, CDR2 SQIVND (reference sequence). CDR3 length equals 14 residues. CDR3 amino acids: CASSSVTSNQPQHF. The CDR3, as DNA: TGTGCCAGTAGTAGTGTCACTAGCAATCAGCCCCAGCATTTT.

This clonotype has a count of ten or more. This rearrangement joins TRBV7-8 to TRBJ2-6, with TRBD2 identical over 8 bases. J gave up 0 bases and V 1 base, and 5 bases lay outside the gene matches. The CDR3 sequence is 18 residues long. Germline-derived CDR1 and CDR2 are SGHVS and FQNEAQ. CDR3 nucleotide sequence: TGTGCCAGCAGCTTAGTGGGACTAGACTTCTCTGGGGCCAACGTCCTGACTTTC. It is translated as CASSLVGLDFSGANVLTF.

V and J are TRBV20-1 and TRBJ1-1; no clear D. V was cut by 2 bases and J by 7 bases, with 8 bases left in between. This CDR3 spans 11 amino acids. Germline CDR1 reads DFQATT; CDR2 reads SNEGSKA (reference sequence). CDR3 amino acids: CSARRAVEAFF. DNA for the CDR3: TGCAGTGCTAGAAGGGCGGTTGAAGCTTTCTTT.

As DNA, the CDR3 is TGCAGCGTCAAGGGACAGGAAAACACCGGGGAGCTGTTTTTT. The encoded protein is CSVKGQENTGELFF. V and J are TRBV29-1 and TRBJ2-2; 8 nucleotides line up with TRBD1. CDR1 and CDR2 (germline): SQVTM, ANQGSEA. Trimming took 6 bases from V and 2 from J; bases not matched to a gene: 5. CDR3 length: 14 residues.

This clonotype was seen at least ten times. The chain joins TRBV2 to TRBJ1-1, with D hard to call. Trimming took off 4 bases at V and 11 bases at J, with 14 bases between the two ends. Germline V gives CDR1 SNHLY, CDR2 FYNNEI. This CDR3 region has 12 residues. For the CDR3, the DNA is TGTGCCAGCAGTGTATCGGTCCCGAGCGCTTTCTTT. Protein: CASSVSVPSAFF.

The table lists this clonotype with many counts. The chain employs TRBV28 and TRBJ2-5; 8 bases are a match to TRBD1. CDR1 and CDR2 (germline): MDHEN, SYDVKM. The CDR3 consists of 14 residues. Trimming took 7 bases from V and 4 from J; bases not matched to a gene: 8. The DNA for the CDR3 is TGTGCCAGCAACCCATTGACAGGGGCAGAGACCCAGTACTTC. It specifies CASNPLTGAETQYF.

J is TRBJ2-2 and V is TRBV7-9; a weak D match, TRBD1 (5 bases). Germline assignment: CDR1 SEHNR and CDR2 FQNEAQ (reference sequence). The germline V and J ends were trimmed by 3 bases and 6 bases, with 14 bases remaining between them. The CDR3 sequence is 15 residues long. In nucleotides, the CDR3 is TGTGCCAGCAGCTTCGGCAGGGATTTTGCCGGGGAGCTGTTTTTT. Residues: CASSFGRDFAGELFF.

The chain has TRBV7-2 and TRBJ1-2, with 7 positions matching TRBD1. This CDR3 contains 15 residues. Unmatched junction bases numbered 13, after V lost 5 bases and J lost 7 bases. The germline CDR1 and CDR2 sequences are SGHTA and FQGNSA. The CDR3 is CASSQLTGVLAGYTF. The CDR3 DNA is TGTGCCAGCAGCCAACTAACAGGGGTACTAGCTGGCTACACCTTC.

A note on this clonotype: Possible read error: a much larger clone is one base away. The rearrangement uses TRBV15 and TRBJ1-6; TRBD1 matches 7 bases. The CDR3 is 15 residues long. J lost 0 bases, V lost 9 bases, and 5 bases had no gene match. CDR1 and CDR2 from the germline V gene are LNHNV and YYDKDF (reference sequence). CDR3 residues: CATQGVDSYNSPLHF. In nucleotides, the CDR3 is TGTGCCACGCAGGGGGTAGACTCCTATAATTCACCCCTCCACTTT.

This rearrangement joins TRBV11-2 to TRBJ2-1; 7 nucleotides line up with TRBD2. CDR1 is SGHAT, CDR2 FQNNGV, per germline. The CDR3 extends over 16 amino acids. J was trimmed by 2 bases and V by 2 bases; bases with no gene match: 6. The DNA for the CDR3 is TGTGCCAGCAGCTTAATCTCTAGCGGTGCCTACAATGAGCAGTTCTTC. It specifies CASSLISSGAYNEQFF.

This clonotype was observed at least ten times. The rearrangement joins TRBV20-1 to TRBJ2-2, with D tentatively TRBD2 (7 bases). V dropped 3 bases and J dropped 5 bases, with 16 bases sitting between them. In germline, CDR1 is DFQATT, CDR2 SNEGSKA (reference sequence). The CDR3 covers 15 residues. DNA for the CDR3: TGCAGTGCTAGGGGGACCGGGGGGCGAACCGGGGAGCTGTTTTTT. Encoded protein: CSARGTGGRTGELFF.

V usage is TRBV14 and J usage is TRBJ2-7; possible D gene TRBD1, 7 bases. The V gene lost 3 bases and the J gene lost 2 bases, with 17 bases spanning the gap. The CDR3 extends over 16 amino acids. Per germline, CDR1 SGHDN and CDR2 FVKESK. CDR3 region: CASSQAGQLLAYEQYF. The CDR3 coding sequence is TGTGCCAGCAGCCAGGCGGGACAGCTATTGGCCTACGAGCAGTACTTC.

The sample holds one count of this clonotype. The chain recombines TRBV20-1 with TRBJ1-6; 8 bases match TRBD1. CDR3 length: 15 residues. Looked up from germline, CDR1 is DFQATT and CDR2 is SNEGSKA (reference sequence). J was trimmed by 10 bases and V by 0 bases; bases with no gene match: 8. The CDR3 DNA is TGCAGTGCTAGAGATAGACAGGGGTGGGTATCACCCCTCCACTTT. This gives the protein CSARDRQGWVSPLHF.

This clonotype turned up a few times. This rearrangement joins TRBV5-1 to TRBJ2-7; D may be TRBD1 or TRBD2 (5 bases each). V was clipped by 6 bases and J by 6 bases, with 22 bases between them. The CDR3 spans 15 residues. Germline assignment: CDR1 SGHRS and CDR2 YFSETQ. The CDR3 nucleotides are TGCGCCAGCACCCAAGGAGGAGCAGGGCAACGCGAGCAGTACTTC. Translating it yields CASTQGGAGQREQYF.

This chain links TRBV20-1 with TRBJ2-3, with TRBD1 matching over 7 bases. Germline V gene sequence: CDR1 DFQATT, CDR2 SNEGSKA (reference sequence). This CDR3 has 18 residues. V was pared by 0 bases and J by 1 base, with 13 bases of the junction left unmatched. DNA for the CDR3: TGCAGTGCTAGAGATCTCCGAATTCGGCAGGGGGGCACAGATACGCAGTATTTT. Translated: CSARDLRIRQGGTDTQYF.